Sequencing of this T cell receptor beta chain was carried out in a study of blood T cell repertoires in COVID-19. Study as a whole: COVID-19 samples collected from the United States, Italy and Spain covered acute and convalescent phases. From T cells, B-cell-depleted T cells, or PBMCs came the material, which was cDNA or gDNA.

Trimming at V came to 2 bases and at J to 11 bases, leaving 17 bases not matched to a gene. Germline loops: CDR1 SGHVS, CDR2 FNYEAQ. The length of the CDR3 is 17 residues. In the authors' methods: Amplified reference gene primers provided the basis for estimating nucleated cell counts. Method: immunoSEQ multiplex PCR; TCRdb's copy keeps in-frame clones and lacks some. The V and J calls and the clone size are those of that table, but D and trimming were determined from the DNA. Of approximately 300,000 clones listed, roughly nine tenths were seen once; the top ten hold approximately 5.2%. This clonotype was obtained from a man between 60 and 75 years old who had recovered from COVID-19. The chain links TRBV7-6 to TRBJ2-3, with 9 nucleotides matching TRBD2. Sequenced input: PBMCs or T cells enriched from blood (not recorded which). CDR3 region: CASSLFGSSGIRGGQYF. CDR3 bases: TGTGCCAGCAGCTTATTCGGATCTAGCGGGATCCGGGGGGGGCAGTATTTT.